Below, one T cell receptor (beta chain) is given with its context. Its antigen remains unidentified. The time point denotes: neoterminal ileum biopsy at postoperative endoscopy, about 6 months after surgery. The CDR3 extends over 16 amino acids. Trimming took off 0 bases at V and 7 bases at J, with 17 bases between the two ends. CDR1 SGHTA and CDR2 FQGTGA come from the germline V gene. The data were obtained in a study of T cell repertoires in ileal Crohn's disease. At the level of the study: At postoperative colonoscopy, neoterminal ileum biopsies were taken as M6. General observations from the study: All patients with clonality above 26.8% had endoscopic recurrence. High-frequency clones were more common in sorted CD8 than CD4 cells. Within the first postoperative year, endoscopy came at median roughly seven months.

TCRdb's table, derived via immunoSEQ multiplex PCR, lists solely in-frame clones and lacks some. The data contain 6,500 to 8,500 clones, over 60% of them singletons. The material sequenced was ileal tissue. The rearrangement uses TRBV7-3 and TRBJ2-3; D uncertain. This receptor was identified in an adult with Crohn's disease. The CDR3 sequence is CASSLTKSSSPYTQYF. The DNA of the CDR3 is TGTGCCAGCAGCTTAACAAAAAGCTCTTCTCCCTATACGCAGTATTTT. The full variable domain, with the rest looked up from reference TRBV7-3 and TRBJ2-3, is GAGVSQTPSNKVTEKGKYVELRCDPISGHTALYWYRQSLGQGPEFLIYFQGTGAADDSGLPNDRFFAVRPEGSVSTLKIQRTERGDSAVYLCASSLTKSSSPYTQYFGPGTRLTVL.